This T cell receptor beta chain was observed in a study of CD8 T cells in Susac syndrome (dated by TCRdb to about 2019). At the level of the whole study: Among the Susac syndrome patients who were sequenced, clinically active disease was present in roughly six and clinical remission was observed in eight or nine. Repertoire sequencing was used to test whether CD8+ T cell activation and differentiation in Susac syndrome was antigen driven. At the time of blood withdrawal, Susac syndrome patients were either therapy-naive, taking corticosteroids (with some also receiving IVIg), or on IVIg alone. The study compared CD8+ T cell repertoire clonality among about a dozen healthy donors, roughly 14 Susac syndrome patients and roughly 15 multiple sclerosis patients. Findings and caveats that apply to the study as a whole: Susac syndrome CD8+ repertoires showed clonal expansion, highest in CD8+ TEMRA cells and greater in clinically active than remitting patients. The study acknowledged that relatively few individuals were included in the TCR sequencing and HLA analysis. Sixteen and five Susac-specific public clones were found in the total CD8+ and CD8+ TEMRA repertoires, respectively.

RNA was extracted with the RNeasy kit and roughly 0.45 to 1 ug was reverse transcribed using random hexamers. The immunoSEQ multiplex PCR assay, which covers 54 Vbeta and 13 Jbeta segments, was used to amplify TCR beta CDR3 regions. Bias from PCR amplification was corrected by using a synthetic template baseline for primer optimization and for computational correction. Per the authors' processing: Only productive sequences were kept, with reads annotated to V, D and J genes according to IMGT and analyzed in immunoSEQ Analyzer. Clonality was calculated as one minus the Shannon entropy normalized by log2 of the number of productive unique sequences. For each patient and control, public and private clones were evaluated among the 100 most prevalent clones. Clones were defined as Susac-specific when absent from the healthy and MS cohorts, from about 1,100 published viral clones and from other ImmuneACCESS disease sequences. Clones were called with MiXCR by TCRdb after fastp trimmed the public reads at Q25, and only in-frame beta chains were retained. Identical CDR3 protein sequences are pooled into one entry, listed with their most common genes and DNA. These V and J calls originate from TCRdb's pipeline instead of the authors' own analysis. Present in this sample are tens of thousands of distinct CDR3 sequences, 95% of which were seen just once. About 0.45% of the sample rests with the top ten.

The CDR3 measures 15 amino acids from cysteine to phenylalanine. Only the CDR3 DNA is retained, 45 bases long and in frame from the first base. V sheds 9 bases and J sheds 0 bases, leaving 16 bases between their ends. The germline V gene gives CDR1 as MGHDK and CDR2 as SYGVNS. Peripheral blood CD8+ and CD4+ T cells from healthy donors, Susac syndrome patients and multiple sclerosis patients were profiled using high-throughput TCR beta sequencing. The Susac syndrome patients fulfilled recently defined diagnostic criteria for either definite or probable disease. CD8+ TEMRA cells were enriched by FACS, while bulk CD8+ and CD4+ T cells were purified by magnetic negative isolation. Blood was collected in EDTA tubes and processed within 24 hours, with PBMCs isolated through density gradient centrifugation. PBMCs intended for TCR sequencing were cryopreserved in liquid nitrogen and were subsequently thawed in a 37 degrees C water bath. A purity of at least 90% was achieved for sorted or isolated CD4+, CD8+ and CD8+ TEMRA cells.

A note on this clonotype: Its antigen is unknown. No base-level quality is on record; no much larger clone is a single base apart.

The clonotype originates from a human donor with Susac syndrome. The source material was CD8+ T cells from PBMCs. This receptor chain uses TRBV25-1 and TRBJ2-3; TRBD1 is a weak D gene call, 6 bases matching. The nucleotides are TGTGCCAGTAGCAACAGGGAGTCTAGCACAGATACGCAGTATTTT. Its translation is CASSNRESSTDTQYF. The variable domain in full, with residues beyond the CDR3 obtained from the reference TRBV25-1 and TRBJ2-3 genes, is EADIYQTPRYLVIGTGKKITLECSQTMGHDKMYWYQQDPGMELHLIHYSYGVNSTEKGDLSSESTVSRIRTEHFPLTLESARPSHTSQYLCASSNRESSTDTQYFGPGTRLTVL.